The next 27 T cell receptor beta chains were all read from a single sample in a study of blood T cell repertoires in COVID-19. The method was immunoSEQ multiplex PCR; TCRdb's version includes in-frame clones alone and lacks a portion of them. Seen here are around 100,000 clones, around nine tenths observed once, and the top ten hold about 5%. Material: peripheral blood. The receptor source for this set is a man aged 50 to 60 with acute or convalescent COVID-19.

This chain uses TRBV27 with TRBJ2-1; 9 bases are shared with TRBD1. Losses at the gene ends were 7 bases for V and 6 bases for J; bases not matched to a gene: 10. This CDR3 has 15 amino acids. The germline V gene has CDR1 MNHEY and CDR2 SMNVEV (reference sequence). The CDR3 sequence: CASTLNRDRVNEQFF. The DNA for the CDR3 is TGTGCCAGCACCCTAAACCGGGACAGGGTCAATGAGCAGTTCTTC.

This chain links TRBV19 with TRBJ1-4; 7 nucleotides align to TRBD1. This CDR3 spans 15 amino acids. Trimming at V came to 9 bases and at J to 6 bases, leaving 13 bases not matched to a gene. Germline V gene sequence: CDR1 LNHDA, CDR2 SQIVND (reference sequence). The CDR3 DNA sequence: TGTGCCAGGCTTGACCCGGGACAGAATTATGAAAAACTGTTTTTT. Its protein product is CARLDPGQNYEKLFF.

With respect to this clone: The same CDR3 also results from other DNA sequences found in this sample. The chain carries TRBV30 and TRBJ1-5; 9 bases are a match to TRBD1. J lost 3 bases, V lost 0 bases, and 3 bases had no gene match. The V gene's germline CDR1 is GTSNPN and CDR2 SVGIG (reference sequence). This CDR3 spans 15 amino acids. The DNA for the CDR3 is TGTGCCTGGAGTGTTGGGACAGGGATCAATCAGCCCCAGCATTTT. This translates into CAWSVGTGINQPQHF.

The chain joins TRBV19 to TRBJ1-4; 9 positions match TRBD1. Germline-derived CDR1 and CDR2 are LNHDA and SQIVND (reference sequence). The CDR3 length is 16 residues. Losses at the gene ends were 3 bases for V and 6 bases for J; bases not matched to a gene: 8. This chain's CDR3 is CASSMLSGTGYEKLFF. In nucleotides, the CDR3 is TGTGCCAGTAGTATGCTATCCGGGACAGGGTATGAAAAACTGTTTTTT.

The rearrangement links TRBV28 to TRBJ1-2, with TRBD1 matching over 7 bases. Germline V gene sequence: CDR1 MDHEN, CDR2 SYDVKM. This CDR3 comprises 13 residues. J lost 9 bases, V lost 8 bases, and 12 bases had no gene match. CDR3 in DNA: TGTGCCAGCCTTGAGCACAGGGGAAGGAGCTACACCTTC. It translates to CASLEHRGRSYTF.

This clone has only one observation. V is TRBV5-1 and J is TRBJ2-7, with 9 nucleotides matching TRBD1. Germline V gene data show CDR1 as SGHRS and CDR2 as YFSETQ. V lost 4 bases and J lost 6; bases outside the gene matches: 8. The CDR3 covers 14 residues. The CDR3 loop reads CASSPRTGEGEQYF. The DNA for the CDR3 is TGCGCCAGCAGCCCAAGGACAGGGGAGGGCGAGCAGTACTTC.

The gene calls are TRBV18 and TRBJ1-1; D is unclear. CDR3 size: 14 residues. The V end lost 5 bases, the J end lost 2 bases, and 12 bases lay between the germline ends. In germline, CDR1 is KGHSH, CDR2 LQKENI. The CDR3, as DNA: TGTGCCAGCTCATTCAAAACCACTAACACTGAAGCTTTCTTT. Translation: CASSFKTTNTEAFF.

The V gene is TRBV9, the J gene TRBJ1-2, with 7 bases matching TRBD1. J lost 3 bases, V lost 4 bases, and 3 bases had no gene match. The germline V gene has CDR1 SGDLS and CDR2 YYNGEE. The CDR3 is 13 amino acids. Here the CDR3 DNA reads TGTGCCAGCAGCCCGGGACAGTACTATGGCTACACCTTC. Its protein product is CASSPGQYYGYTF.

The rearrangement joins TRBV19 to TRBJ1-2, with D possibly TRBD1 on 6 matching bases. Germline loops: CDR1 LNHDA, CDR2 SQIVND (reference sequence). Trimming shortened V by 5 bases and J by 0 bases, and 16 bases separated the two germline ends. This CDR3 has 16 amino acids. The CDR3 sequence is CASSPLRDTPNYGYTF. CDR3 coding DNA: TGTGCCAGTAGTCCCCTCCGGGACACCCCTAACTATGGCTACACCTTC.

The rearrangement links TRBV14 to TRBJ1-6; tentatively, D is TRBD1 (6 bases). CDR1 is SGHDN and CDR2 is FVKESK in the germline V gene. Deletions cut 1 base from V and 6 bases from J, with 16 bases between. CDR3 length equals 17 residues. The chain's CDR3 is CASSQAKGGDRNSPLHF. The CDR3 DNA sequence: TGTGCCAGCAGCCAAGCCAAAGGGGGGGACCGTAATTCACCCCTCCACTTT.

This chain connects TRBV11-3 to TRBJ2-1, with TRBD2 matching over 10 bases. Germline assignment: CDR1 SGHNT and CDR2 YENEEA. This CDR3 has 16 amino acids. The J segment lost 9 bases and the V segment lost 2 bases, leaving 10 bases of the junction unmatched. CDR3 loop: CASSLRGGSGRTEQFF. The CDR3 DNA follows: TGTGCCAGCAGCTTACGGGGTGGTAGCGGGAGGACTGAGCAGTTCTTC.

The chain uses TRBV24-1 and TRBJ2-3; maybe TRBD2 (6 bases). Trimming cost V 9 bases and J 0 bases, with 9 bases left between them. This CDR3 is 13 amino acids long. Per the germline V gene, CDR1 is KGHDR and CDR2 is SFDVKD. The CDR3 DNA sequence: TGTGCCACCGCCAGCGGGAGCACAGATACGCAGTATTTT. It encodes CATASGSTDTQYF.

The chain combines TRBV4-2 with TRBJ1-5, with 8 positions matching TRBD1. The CDR3 totals 15 residues. J gave up 5 bases and V 2 bases, and 5 bases lay outside the gene matches. Germline lookup yields CDR1 LGHNA and CDR2 YNFKEQ. The CDR3 reads CASSQKAGGDQPQHF. CDR3 in DNA: TGTGCCAGCAGCCAAAAGGCAGGGGGCGATCAGCCCCAGCATTTT.

V usage is TRBV5-4 and J usage is TRBJ2-2, with 7 bases lining up with TRBD2. The CDR3 is 16 amino acids. Germline V gene data show CDR1 as SGHNT and CDR2 as YYREEE (reference sequence). V shed 4 bases, J shed 6 bases, and the junction held 12 bases outside the gene matches. CDR3 sequence: CASSPGPRGGAGELFF. CDR3 nucleotides: TGTGCCAGCAGCCCGGGACCTCGGGGAGGGGCCGGGGAGCTGTTTTTT.

The chain has TRBV7-2 and TRBJ2-3; D perhaps matches TRBD2 (5 bases). Trimming removed 2 bases at V and 1 base at J, with 10 bases between. Germline V CDR1 and CDR2: SGHTA, FQGNSA. This CDR3 is 15 amino acids long. The CDR3 nucleotides read TGTGCCAGCAGCTTAAGAGCGGAGGGCACAGATACGCAGTATTTT. As protein: CASSLRAEGTDTQYF.

This chain links TRBV24-1 with TRBJ2-1, with 12 bases that match TRBD2. The CDR3 is 15 amino acids. V lost 9 bases to trimming and J lost 7 bases; unmatched junction nucleotides: 9. Per the germline V gene, CDR1 is KGHDR and CDR2 is SFDVKD. CDR3 sequence (DNA): TGTGCCACCGCTCTGTCCGGACTAGCGGGAAATGAGCAGTTCTTC. Translated: CATALSGLAGNEQFF.

This clone came up once. This sequence joins TRBV5-1 and TRBJ2-7, with D possibly TRBD2 on 6 matching bases. Looked up from germline, CDR1 is SGHRS and CDR2 is YFSETQ. The V gene lost 1 base and the J gene lost 0 bases, with 35 bases spanning the gap. The CDR3 totals 23 residues. The chain's CDR3 is CASSLKNFLLAGSKERDSYEQYF. CDR3 bases: TGCGCCAGCAGCTTGAAAAACTTCTTGTTAGCCGGGAGTAAAGAGAGGGACTCCTACGAGCAGTACTTC.

This clone was seen only once. The chain uses TRBV7-2 and TRBJ2-7; TRBD2 agrees at 7 bases. V shed 1 base and J 2 bases; nucleotides not matched to a gene: 5. Per germline, CDR1 SGHTA and CDR2 FQGNSA. The CDR3 consists of 15 residues. This chain's CDR3 is CASSLGSGVTYEQYF. The DNA of the CDR3 is TGTGCCAGCAGCTTAGGAAGCGGGGTGACCTACGAGCAGTACTTC. The complete variable domain, with remaining parts taken from reference TRBV7-2 and TRBJ2-7, reads GAGVSQSPSNKVTEKGKDVELRCDPISGHTALYWYRQSLGQGLEFLIYFQGNSAPDKSGLPSDRFSAERTGGSVSTLTIQRTQQEDSAVYLCASSLGSGVTYEQYFGPGTRLTVT.

Comments on this clone: Other DNA sequences within the sample encode an identical CDR3. CDR3 residues: CASSSGGETQYF. CDR3 sequence (DNA): TGTGCCAGCAGTTCGGGGGGAGAGACCCAGTACTTC. The rearrangement joins TRBV12-3 or TRBV12-4 to TRBJ2-5, with TRBD2 identical over 7 bases. V was clipped by 4 bases and J by 4 bases; unmatched bases: 0. This CDR3 is built from 12 residues.

Here the CDR3 reads CAISDKGQNYGYTF. The CDR3, as DNA: TGTGCCATCAGTGACAAAGGACAGAACTATGGCTACACCTTC. V gene TRBV10-3 combines with J gene TRBJ1-2, with TRBD1 as a possible D gene (6 bases). The CDR3 covers 14 residues. V dropped 3 bases and J dropped 2 bases, with 10 bases sitting between them. Germline CDR1 is ENHRY and CDR2 is SYGVKD.

This clone was counted a single time. The chain joins TRBV20-1 to TRBJ2-7; the D gene is possibly TRBD2 (9 bases). With 3 bases removed from V and 6 bases from J, the gap between germline ends came to 18 bases. Germline CDR1 and CDR2: DFQATT and SNEGSKA (reference sequence). This CDR3 spans 14 amino acids. The CDR3 is CSASSASGTGEQYF. The CDR3 DNA reads as TGCAGTGCTAGTTCGGCTAGCGGGACAGGCGAGCAGTACTTC.

This clone appeared once. The chain recombines TRBV7-2 with TRBJ1-6; 7 nucleotides match TRBD1. The V gene end was trimmed by 1 base and the J gene end by 7 bases; junction bases not matched to a gene: 4. Germline V gene lookup returns CDR1 SGHTA and CDR2 FQGNSA. The CDR3 runs 15 residues. CDR3 residues: CASSLGQGNNSPLHF. The CDR3 nucleotides read TGTGCCAGCAGCTTAGGACAGGGAAACAATTCACCCCTCCACTTT.

Regarding this clone: At one boundary the junction diverges from the germline segment, which might be a read error. V gene TRBV27 combines with J gene TRBJ1-6, with D maybe TRBD1 (6 bases). The length of the CDR3 is 11 residues. Germline V gene sequence: CDR1 MNHEY, CDR2 SMNVEV (reference sequence). CDR3 bases: TGTGCCAGCACCCCGACAGGACCCGTCCACTTT. As protein: CASTPTGPVHF.

The rearrangement joins TRBV10-2 to TRBJ2-5, with D perhaps matching TRBD2 (6 bases). The CDR3 loop spans 14 amino acids. The ends were cut back, 3 bases at V and 5 bases at J, with 13 bases in the middle. CDR1 is WSHSY and CDR2 is SAAADI in the germline V gene. The CDR3 coding sequence is TGCGCCAGCAGTGAAAAGGTGGGAGGTGAGACCCAGTACTTC. Translation: CASSEKVGGETQYF.

The chain recombines TRBV2 with TRBJ2-3, with 12 bases that match TRBD2. The V gene's germline CDR1 is SNHLY and CDR2 FYNNEI. CDR3 size: 16 residues. Trimming cost V 6 bases and J 3 bases; bases outside gene matches: 7. Here the CDR3 DNA reads TGTGCCAGCAGCGACCTAGCGGGAGGGCTAACAGATACGCAGTATTTT. Amino acid sequence: CASSDLAGGLTDTQYF.

The chain links TRBV19 to TRBJ2-3; TRBD1 is a possible D gene (5 bases). The germline V gene has CDR1 LNHDA and CDR2 SQIVND (reference sequence). The CDR3 length is 12 residues. V was clipped by 4 bases and J by 4 bases, with 6 bases between them. The CDR3 protein is CASSTGPDTQYF. As DNA, the CDR3 is TGTGCCAGTAGTACAGGGCCAGATACGCAGTATTTT.

The chain carries TRBV30 and TRBJ1-4, with D tentatively TRBD1 (5 bases). Trimming stripped 2 bases from V and 0 bases from J, with 16 bases between. CDR1 and CDR2 (germline): GTSNPN, SVGIG (reference sequence). This CDR3 is 17 amino acids long. CDR3 sequence: CAWSPLGGPSTNEKLFF. CDR3 coding DNA: TGTGCCTGGAGTCCCCTGGGGGGTCCCTCAACTAATGAAAAACTGTTTTTT.